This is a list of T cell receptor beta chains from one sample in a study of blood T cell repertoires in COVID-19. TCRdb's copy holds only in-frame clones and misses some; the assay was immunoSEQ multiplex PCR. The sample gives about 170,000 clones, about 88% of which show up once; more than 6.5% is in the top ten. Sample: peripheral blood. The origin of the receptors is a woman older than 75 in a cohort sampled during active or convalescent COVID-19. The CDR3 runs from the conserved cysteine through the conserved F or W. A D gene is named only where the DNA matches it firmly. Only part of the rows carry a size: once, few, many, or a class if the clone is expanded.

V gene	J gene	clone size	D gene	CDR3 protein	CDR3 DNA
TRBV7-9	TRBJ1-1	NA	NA	CASSIGGKTEAFF	TGTGCCAGCAGCATCGGAGGGAAGACTGAAGCTTTCTTT
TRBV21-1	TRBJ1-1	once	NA	CASSKGQNTEAFF	TGTGCCAGCAGCAAGGGGCAGAACACTGAAGCTTTCTTT
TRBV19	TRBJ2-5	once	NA	CASSMSRGMETQYF	TGTGCCAGTAGTATGTCTAGGGGAATGGAGACCCAGTACTTC
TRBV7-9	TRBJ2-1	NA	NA	CASRPDSYNEQFF	TGTGCCAGCAGACCCGACAGTTACAATGAGCAGTTCTTC
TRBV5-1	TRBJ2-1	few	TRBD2	CASSSGTSVDEQFF	TGCGCCAGCAGCTCCGGGACTAGCGTCGATGAGCAGTTCTTC
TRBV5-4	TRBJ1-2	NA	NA	CASSIDRRYGYTF	TGTGCCAGCAGCATTGACAGGCGCTATGGCTACACCTTC
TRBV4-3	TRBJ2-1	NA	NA	CASSQVAGRRTGVWDEQFF	TGCGCCAGCAGCCAAGTCGCAGGGAGGAGGACGGGAGTTTGGGATGAGCAGTTCTTC
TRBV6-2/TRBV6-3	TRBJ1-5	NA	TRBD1	CASSTRDSSNQPQHF	TGTGCCAGCAGTACCCGGGACAGCAGCAATCAGCCCCAGCATTTT
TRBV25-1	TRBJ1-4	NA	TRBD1	CASSARGFANEKLFF	TGTGCCAGCAGTGCCAGGGGGTTTGCTAATGAAAAACTGTTTTTT
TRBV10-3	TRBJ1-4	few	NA	CAISESSYSSNEKLFF	TGTGCCATCAGTGAGTCTTCTTACAGCTCCAATGAAAAACTGTTTTTT
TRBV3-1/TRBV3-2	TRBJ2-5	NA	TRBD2	CASSQVGGGAKETQYF	TGTGCCAGCAGCCAAGTTGGCGGGGGGGCTAAAGAGACCCAGTACTTC